Each of the 4 T cell receptor beta chains below was sequenced from the same sample in a study of beta chain features in type 1 diabetes. Every isolated RNA sample was fully reverse transcribed, so sequencing captured expressed TCRB transcripts. Using immunoSEQ multiplex PCR, the repertoire was profiled, and TCRdb retains in-frame clones only, with some absent. The table includes about 220,000 clones, approximately 10% detected once. Sequenced input: central memory CD4+ T cells from blood. The receptors were sampled from a man younger than 30 in good health.

The J gene is TRBJ1-1, the V gene TRBV29-1; possible D gene TRBD1, 6 bases. CDR1 is SQVTM and CDR2 is ANQGSEA in the germline V gene. V was clipped by 2 bases and J by 5 bases, with 15 bases between them. This CDR3 is built from 14 residues. CDR3 region: CSVEKGGLRTEAFF. CDR3 coding DNA: TGCAGCGTTGAAAAGGGGGGTCTCAGGACTGAAGCTTTCTTT.

The table lists this clone with many counts. This chain connects TRBV30 to TRBJ1-3; weak D call: TRBD1 (6 bases). CDR3 size: 15 residues. Germline values: CDR1 GTSNPN, CDR2 SVGIG (reference sequence). Trimming took off 3 bases at V and 0 bases at J, with 12 bases between the two ends. CDR3: CAWRERGGSGNTIYF. The CDR3 coding sequence is TGTGCCTGGAGAGAAAGAGGGGGCTCTGGAAACACCATATATTTT.

This clone was counted ten times or more. The genes are TRBV4-2 and TRBJ2-3, with D perhaps matching TRBD1 (6 bases). Trimming pared 0 bases from V and 1 base from J, leaving 11 bases between. The CDR3 extends over 16 amino acids. Germline V gives CDR1 LGHNA, CDR2 YNFKEQ. The chain's CDR3 is CASSQDGGGGTDTQYF. The CDR3 region has the DNA TGTGCCAGCAGCCAAGATGGGGGCGGTGGCACAGATACGCAGTATTTT.

This clone was seen more than once but under ten times. The V call is TRBV7-9, the J call TRBJ2-3; D possibly uses TRBD1 or TRBD2 (5 bases each). Germline V gives CDR1 SEHNR, CDR2 FQNEAQ (reference sequence). The ends were cut back, 5 bases at V and 3 bases at J, with 12 bases in the middle. There are 14 residues in the CDR3. CDR3 nucleotides: TGTGCCAGCAGCCAGGGAGACAGAACAGATACGCAGTATTTT. Encoded protein: CASSQGDRTDTQYF.